This T cell receptor (beta chain) was recorded in a study of T cells after yellow fever vaccination. In its sample, this clonotype was seen a few times. What it recognizes is unknown. Study results and caveats: Although the secondary response was weaker, it peaked faster, at day 5 versus 15.

CDR3 size: 17 residues. Trimming at V came to 5 bases and at J to 1 base, leaving 12 bases not matched to a gene. Germline values: CDR1 SGHVS, CDR2 FQNEAQ. A single record per CDR3 protein comes from TCRdb applying MiXCR to the 5' RACE reads. The sample has hundreds of thousands of distinct CDR3 sequences; 9% to 15% are singletons. The rearrangement joins TRBV7-8 to TRBJ2-3, with 7 bases that match TRBD2. The sequence was obtained from a man under 40 who received the YFV17D yellow fever vaccine. Material: PBMCs, obtained on the day of the yellow fever booster vaccination. Written as DNA, the CDR3 is TGTGCCAGCAGCATGACCTTCCTAGCGGAAGGCACAGATACGCAGTATTTT. Residues: CASSMTFLAEGTDTQYF.